The 23 T cell receptor beta chains given below trace back to one sample, sequenced in a study of a mutant IDH1 vaccine in newly diagnosed glioma. Assay: immunoSEQ multiplex PCR; the TCRdb copy retains only in-frame clones and omits some. Found here are approximately 25,000 clones, 70% to 80% of them singletons; the top ten hold about 8.2%. The time point was: week 11, during vaccination. The study gave 300 ug of mutant IDH1 20-mer peptide per vaccine dose, with topical imiquimod. No antigens are known for them. The sequenced sample was PBMCs, obtained from a glioma patient whose treatment included an IDH1 peptide vaccine. The receptors stem from a woman between 18 and 30 years old with glioma.

This sequence joins TRBV7-9 and TRBJ2-1, with D tentatively TRBD1 (6 bases). This CDR3 has 14 amino acids. Germline CDR1 SEHNR, CDR2 FQNEAQ (reference sequence). V was pared by 4 bases and J by 7 bases, with 14 bases between. The DNA for the CDR3 is TGTGCCAGCAGCTCCGGACAGTCGGGGAATGAGCAGTTCTTC. It translates to CASSSGQSGNEQFF.

This clone was seen more than once but under ten times. The chain recombines TRBV28 with TRBJ1-5; D perhaps matches TRBD1 (6 bases). The CDR3 length is 16 residues. Trimming took 6 bases from V and 3 from J, leaving 18 bases between them. CDR1 is MDHEN, CDR2 SYDVKM, per germline. The CDR3 nucleotides read TGTGCCAGCAGGGCTCAACCAGGACAGTCCAATCAGCCCCAGCATTTT. It specifies CASRAQPGQSNQPQHF.

This sequence joins TRBV30 and TRBJ2-3; D ambiguous. The V and J ends lost 2 bases and 6 bases respectively, with 6 bases between them. Germline V gene sequence: CDR1 GTSNPN, CDR2 SVGIG (reference sequence). The CDR3 loop spans 11 amino acids. The CDR3 bases are TGTGCCTGGAGTTATCAGGATACGCAGTATTTT. Amino acid sequence: CAWSYQDTQYF.

The chain has TRBV5-4 and TRBJ1-1; no firm D call. The CDR3 has 14 residues. In germline, CDR1 is SGHNT, CDR2 YYREEE (reference sequence). The ends were cut back, 2 bases at V and 1 base at J, with 9 bases in the middle. The CDR3 nucleotides read TGTGCCAGCAGCTTCGCCAGGCGGAACACTGAAGCTTTCTTT. Its protein is CASSFARRNTEAFF. Full variable domain (outside the CDR3, taken from reference TRBV5-4 and TRBJ1-1): ETGVTQSPTHLIKTRGQQVTLRCSSQSGHNTVSWYQQALGQGPQFIFQYYREEENGRGNFPPRFSGLQFPNYSSELNVNALELDDSALYLCASSFARRNTEAFFGQGTRLTVV.

The gene calls are TRBV7-8 and TRBJ1-3; D possibly corresponds to TRBD1 (6 bases). The CDR3 loop spans 17 amino acids. Trimming stripped 5 bases from V and 0 bases from J, with 17 bases between. In germline, CDR1 is SGHVS, CDR2 FQNEAQ. Here the CDR3 DNA reads TGTGCCAGCAGCCGACGGCGGACAGAGTCCTCTGGAAACACCATATATTTT. It yields the protein CASSRRRTESSGNTIYF.

J is TRBJ2-7 and V is TRBV5-8; possibly TRBD2 for D (5 bases). Germline CDR1 is SGHTS and CDR2 is YDEGEE. V was trimmed by 0 bases and J by 3 bases, leaving 13 bases between them. The CDR3 is 15 amino acids. CDR3 nucleotide sequence: TGTGCCAGCAGCTTGGGGTCCCAACGGGGCTACGAGCAGTACTTC. Its translation: CASSLGSQRGYEQYF.

The chain joins TRBV5-5 to TRBJ2-7; D remains unclear. V dropped 2 bases and J dropped 1 base, with 1 base sitting between them. Germline V gene lookup returns CDR1 SGHKS and CDR2 YYEKEE (reference sequence). The CDR3 loop spans 11 amino acids. The CDR3 sequence: CASSFSYEQYF. CDR3 DNA sequence: TGTGCCAGCAGCTTTTCCTACGAGCAGTACTTC.

The gene calls are TRBV5-1 and TRBJ2-1; either TRBD1 or TRBD2 may supply D (6 bases each). The CDR3 covers 15 residues. CDR1 is SGHRS and CDR2 is YFSETQ in the germline V gene. V lost 0 bases and J 9 bases, leaving 16 bases between the germline ends. CDR3 sequence: CASSLDRGRSPEQFF. CDR3 sequence (DNA): TGCGCCAGCAGCTTGGATCGGGGGCGCTCACCTGAGCAGTTCTTC. Supplemented by reference TRBV5-1 and TRBJ2-1, the full variable domain reads KAGVTQTPRYLIKTRGQQVTLSCSPISGHRSVSWYQQTPGQGLQFLFEYFSETQRNKGNFPGRFSGRQFSNSRSEMNVSTLELGDSALYLCASSLDRGRSPEQFFGPGTRLTVL.

The genes are TRBV10-3 and TRBJ2-7, with a possible D match to TRBD1 (7 bases). Germline CDR1 reads ENHRY; CDR2 reads SYGVKD. This CDR3 contains 15 residues. V was shortened by 4 bases and J by 5 bases, with 18 bases between the two germline ends. The DNA for the CDR3 is TGTGCCATCAGTGCCCGCGGCAGGGGGGTAAACGAGCAGTACTTC. Protein product: CAISARGRGVNEQYF.

The gene calls are TRBV5-6 and TRBJ1-3; D is unresolved. Per germline, CDR1 SGHDT and CDR2 YYEEEE. V was pared by 5 bases and J by 0 bases, with 15 bases between. The CDR3 is 16 amino acids. The CDR3: CASRYWTYGSGNTIYF. CDR3 sequence (DNA): TGTGCCAGCAGATACTGGACCTACGGCTCTGGAAACACCATATATTTT.

The V gene is TRBV10-3, the J gene TRBJ1-1; D might be TRBD1 (6 bases). The CDR3 covers 13 residues. The ends were cut back, 4 bases at V and 5 bases at J, with 11 bases in the middle. Germline V gene sequence: CDR1 ENHRY, CDR2 SYGVKD. The chain's CDR3 is CAISGTQGTEAFF. Here the CDR3 DNA reads TGTGCCATCAGTGGAACCCAGGGGACTGAAGCTTTCTTT.

The chain links TRBV10-3 to TRBJ1-1; TRBD1 agrees at 7 bases. Germline V gives CDR1 ENHRY, CDR2 SYGVKD. This CDR3 comprises 15 residues. Trimming at V came to 7 bases and at J to 0 bases, leaving 8 bases not matched to a gene. In nucleotides, the CDR3 is TGTGCCATCAATATAGGGGGCCGCGTGAACACTGAAGCTTTCTTT. Translating it yields CAINIGGRVNTEAFF.

The chain employs TRBV15 and TRBJ2-1; possibly TRBD1 for D (6 bases). Deletions cut 1 base from V and 1 base from J, with 11 bases between. The CDR3 contains 16 residues. CDR1 is LNHNV, CDR2 YYDKDF, per germline (reference sequence). The DNA of the CDR3 is TGTGCCACCAGCAGAGGAACAGGGAGTTCCTACAATGAGCAGTTCTTC. Residues: CATSRGTGSSYNEQFF.

The chain employs TRBV5-1 and TRBJ2-5, with TRBD1 matching 8 bases. Trimming at V came to 0 bases and at J to 6 bases, leaving 10 bases not matched to a gene. Per the germline V gene, CDR1 is SGHRS and CDR2 is YFSETQ. The CDR3 covers 16 residues. CDR3 sequence: CASSLGDRFSGKTQYF. CDR3 sequence (DNA): TGCGCCAGCAGCTTGGGGGACAGGTTTAGTGGGAAGACCCAGTACTTC.

The J gene is TRBJ2-5, the V gene TRBV2; D possibly corresponds to TRBD2 (5 bases). Germline CDR1 SNHLY, CDR2 FYNNEI. CDR3 size: 14 residues. Trimming cost V 1 base and J 1 base, with 7 bases left between them. CDR3 protein: CASSEGTPQETQYF. The CDR3 region has the DNA TGTGCCAGCAGTGAAGGGACTCCCCAAGAGACCCAGTACTTC.

This clone was observed a few times. The chain recombines TRBV7-9 with TRBJ2-3, with D unresolved. The CDR3 is 15 residues long. V gave up 5 bases and J gave up 2 bases, with 14 bases separating them. Per the germline V gene, CDR1 is SEHNR and CDR2 is FQNEAQ (reference sequence). CDR3 nucleotides: TGTGCCAGCAGCCCTTTCGGGCCCAACACAGATACGCAGTATTTT. It is translated as CASSPFGPNTDTQYF.

V is TRBV27 and J is TRBJ2-5, with 11 bases lining up with TRBD2. V trimming: 1 base; J trimming: 0 bases; junction bases outside the gene matches: 4. CDR1 and CDR2 (germline): MNHEY, SMNVEV (reference sequence). The CDR3 is made up of 17 amino acids. The CDR3 DNA follows: TGTGCCAGCAGTTTATTAGCGGGAGGGCCGAACCAAGAGACCCAGTACTTC. Its protein product is CASSLLAGGPNQETQYF.

This clone was detected only once. The chain uses TRBV5-1 and TRBJ2-4, with D perhaps matching TRBD2 (5 bases). Germline V CDR1 and CDR2: SGHRS, YFSETQ. This CDR3 comprises 14 residues. Trimming removed 1 base at V and 8 bases at J, with 13 bases between. CDR3 in amino acids: CASSLHPGRDIQYF. For the CDR3, the DNA is TGCGCCAGCAGCTTGCATCCGGGAAGAGACATTCAGTACTTC.

The chain links TRBV5-5 to TRBJ2-1, with 9 bases lining up with TRBD1. Germline trimming cut 4 bases from V and 2 bases from J; bases unmatched to any gene: 4. The CDR3 runs 15 residues. Germline V gives CDR1 SGHKS, CDR2 YYEKEE (reference sequence). CDR3 amino acids: CASSAGQGTYNEQFF. As DNA, the CDR3 is TGTGCCAGCAGCGCGGGACAGGGAACCTACAATGAGCAGTTCTTC.

This clone was seen a handful of times. This chain joins TRBV9 and TRBJ1-1, with TRBD1 as a possible D gene (6 bases). Germline V lookup: CDR1 SGDLS, CDR2 YYNGEE. Trimming left V 0 bases short and J 0 bases short, with 12 bases between. The CDR3 is 16 amino acids. The chain's CDR3 is CASSVGGEGVNTEAFF. CDR3 nucleotides: TGTGCCAGCAGCGTAGGGGGTGAGGGGGTGAACACTGAAGCTTTCTTT.

The chain joins TRBV19 to TRBJ2-3, with D tentatively TRBD1 (6 bases). V was trimmed by 6 bases and J by 2 bases, leaving 15 bases between them. The CDR3 extends over 15 amino acids. CDR1 and CDR2 from the germline V gene are LNHDA and SQIVND (reference sequence). The CDR3 protein is CASSFGAGATDTQYF. In nucleotides, the CDR3 is TGTGCCAGTAGCTTCGGCGCAGGGGCCACAGATACGCAGTATTTT.

This clone has just one count. This chain connects TRBV5-4 to TRBJ2-7; tentatively, D is TRBD1 (6 bases). This CDR3 is built from 17 residues. V lost 4 bases and J 0 bases, leaving 20 bases between the germline ends. Germline values: CDR1 SGHNT, CDR2 YYREEE (reference sequence). CDR3 amino acids: CASSKDSFTVSSYEQYF. The DNA for the CDR3 is TGTGCCAGCAGCAAGGACAGCTTCACCGTGAGCTCCTACGAGCAGTACTTC. Looking up the rest from reference TRBV5-4 and TRBJ2-7 gives the full variable domain: ETGVTQSPTHLIKTRGQQVTLRCSSQSGHNTVSWYQQALGQGPQFIFQYYREEENGRGNFPPRFSGLQFPNYSSELNVNALELDDSALYLCASSKDSFTVSSYEQYFGPGTRLTVT.

The chain is built from TRBV4-1 and TRBJ1-4; 7 bases align to TRBD1. V dropped 4 bases and J dropped 8; count of bases not matched to a gene: 4. The germline CDR1 and CDR2 sequences are MGHRA and YSYEKL. The CDR3 is 13 residues long. CDR3 bases: TGCGCCAGCAGCCCCGGGACAGCCGAAAAACTGTTTTTT. This codes for CASSPGTAEKLFF.